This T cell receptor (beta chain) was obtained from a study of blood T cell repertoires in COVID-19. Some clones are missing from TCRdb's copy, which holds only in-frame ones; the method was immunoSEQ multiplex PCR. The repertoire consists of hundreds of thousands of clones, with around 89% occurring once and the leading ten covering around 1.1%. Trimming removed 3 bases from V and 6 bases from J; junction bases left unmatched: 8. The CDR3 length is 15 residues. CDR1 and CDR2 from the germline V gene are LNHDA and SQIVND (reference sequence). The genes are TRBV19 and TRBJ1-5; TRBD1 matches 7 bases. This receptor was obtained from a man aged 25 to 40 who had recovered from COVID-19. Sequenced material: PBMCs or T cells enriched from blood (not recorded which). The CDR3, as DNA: TGTGCCAGTAGTATCTCCAGGGGGTCGGTTCAGCCCCAGCATTTT. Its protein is CASSISRGSVQPQHF.